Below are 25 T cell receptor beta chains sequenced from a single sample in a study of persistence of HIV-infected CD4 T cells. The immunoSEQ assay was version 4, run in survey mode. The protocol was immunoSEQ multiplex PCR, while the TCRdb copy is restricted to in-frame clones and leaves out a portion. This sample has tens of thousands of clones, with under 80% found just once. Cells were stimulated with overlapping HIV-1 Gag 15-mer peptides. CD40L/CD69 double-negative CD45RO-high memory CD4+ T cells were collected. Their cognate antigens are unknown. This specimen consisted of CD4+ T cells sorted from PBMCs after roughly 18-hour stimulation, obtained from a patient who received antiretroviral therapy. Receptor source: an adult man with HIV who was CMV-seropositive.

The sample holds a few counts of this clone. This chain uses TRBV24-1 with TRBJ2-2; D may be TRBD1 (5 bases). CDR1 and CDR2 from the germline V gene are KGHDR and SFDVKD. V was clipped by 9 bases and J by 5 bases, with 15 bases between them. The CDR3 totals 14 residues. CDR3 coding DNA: TGTGCCACCCGCTCTTGGGGCTCGACCGGGGAGCTGTTTTTT. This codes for CATRSWGSTGELFF.

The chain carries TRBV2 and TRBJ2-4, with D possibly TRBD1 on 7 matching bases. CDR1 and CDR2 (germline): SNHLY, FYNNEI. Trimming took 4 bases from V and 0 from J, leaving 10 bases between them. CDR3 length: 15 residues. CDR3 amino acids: CASSAEGAAKNIQYF. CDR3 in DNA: TGTGCCAGCAGTGCGGAGGGGGCAGCCAAAAACATTCAGTACTTC.

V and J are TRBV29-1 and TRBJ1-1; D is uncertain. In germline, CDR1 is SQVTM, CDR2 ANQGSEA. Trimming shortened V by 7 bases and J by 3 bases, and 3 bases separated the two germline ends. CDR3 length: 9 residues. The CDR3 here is CSGDTEAFF. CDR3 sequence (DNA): TGCAGCGGGGACACTGAAGCTTTCTTT.

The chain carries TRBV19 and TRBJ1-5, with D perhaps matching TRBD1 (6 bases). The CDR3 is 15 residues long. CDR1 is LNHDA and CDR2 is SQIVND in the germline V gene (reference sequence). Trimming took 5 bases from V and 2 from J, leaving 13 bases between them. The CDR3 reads CASSWGGFRNQPQHF. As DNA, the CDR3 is TGTGCCAGTAGTTGGGGGGGCTTCCGCAATCAGCCCCAGCATTTT.

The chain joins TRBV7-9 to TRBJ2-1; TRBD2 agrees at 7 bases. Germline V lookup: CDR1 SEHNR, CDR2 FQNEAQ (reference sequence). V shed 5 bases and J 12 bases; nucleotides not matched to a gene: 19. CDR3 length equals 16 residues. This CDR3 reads CASSLGRAATSGGQFF. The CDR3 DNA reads TGTGCCAGCAGCCTTGGTCGGGCAGCAACATCGGGGGGGCAGTTCTTC.

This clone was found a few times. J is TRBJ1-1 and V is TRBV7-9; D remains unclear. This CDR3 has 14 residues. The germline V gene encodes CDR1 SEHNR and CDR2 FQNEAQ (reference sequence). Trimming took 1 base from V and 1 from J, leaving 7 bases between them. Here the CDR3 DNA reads TGTGCCAGCAGCTTAGGTGCAGGGAACACTGAAGCTTTCTTT. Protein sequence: CASSLGAGNTEAFF.

The CDR3 sequence is CASSIMGTGAFF. Written as DNA, the CDR3 is TGTGCCAGTAGTATCATGGGGACGGGAGCTTTCTTT. The rearrangement joins TRBV19 to TRBJ1-1; D perhaps matches TRBD1 (5 bases). The CDR3 sequence is 12 residues long. V lost 3 bases and J 10 bases, leaving 12 bases between the germline ends. Per germline, CDR1 LNHDA and CDR2 SQIVND (reference sequence).

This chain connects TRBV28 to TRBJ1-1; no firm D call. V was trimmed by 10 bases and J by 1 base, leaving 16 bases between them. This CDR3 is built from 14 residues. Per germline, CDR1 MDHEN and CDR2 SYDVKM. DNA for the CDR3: TGTGCCACCAAAAGGGAGGGCAGGAACACTGAAGCTTTCTTT. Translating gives CATKREGRNTEAFF.

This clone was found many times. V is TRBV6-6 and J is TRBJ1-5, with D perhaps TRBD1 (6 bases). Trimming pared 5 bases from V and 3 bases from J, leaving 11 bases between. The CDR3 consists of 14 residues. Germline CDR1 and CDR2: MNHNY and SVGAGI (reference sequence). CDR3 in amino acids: CASSPDRHNQPQHF. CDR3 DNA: TGTGCCAGCAGTCCTGACAGGCACAATCAGCCCCAGCATTTT.

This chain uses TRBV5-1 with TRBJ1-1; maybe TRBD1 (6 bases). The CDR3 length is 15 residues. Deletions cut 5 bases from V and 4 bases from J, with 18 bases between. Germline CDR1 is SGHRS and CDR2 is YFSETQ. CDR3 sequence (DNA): TGCGCCAGCAGGGGGGCAGGTTTAGGGAGCACTGAAGCTTTCTTT. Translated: CASRGAGLGSTEAFF.

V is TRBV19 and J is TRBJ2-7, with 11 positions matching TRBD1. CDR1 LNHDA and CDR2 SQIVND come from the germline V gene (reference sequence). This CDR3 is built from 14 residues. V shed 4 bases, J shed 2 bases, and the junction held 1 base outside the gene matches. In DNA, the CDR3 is TGTGCCAGTAGTACGGGACAGGGGGCCTACGAGCAGTACTTC. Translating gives CASSTGQGAYEQYF.

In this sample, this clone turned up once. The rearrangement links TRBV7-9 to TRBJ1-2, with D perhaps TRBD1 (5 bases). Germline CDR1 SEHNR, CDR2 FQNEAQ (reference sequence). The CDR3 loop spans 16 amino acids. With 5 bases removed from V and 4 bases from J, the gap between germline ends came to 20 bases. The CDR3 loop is CASSQEGIVGGYGYTF. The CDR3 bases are TGTGCCAGCAGCCAGGAGGGTATTGTGGGGGGCTATGGCTACACCTTC.

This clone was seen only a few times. For the CDR3, the DNA is TGTGCCAGCAGTTTATCAGGAAACACCATATATTTT. This gives the protein CASSLSGNTIYF. The chain couples TRBV28 to TRBJ1-3; D not resolved. V was shortened by 1 base and J by 4 bases, with 2 bases between the two germline ends. In germline, CDR1 is MDHEN, CDR2 SYDVKM. The CDR3 is made up of 12 amino acids.

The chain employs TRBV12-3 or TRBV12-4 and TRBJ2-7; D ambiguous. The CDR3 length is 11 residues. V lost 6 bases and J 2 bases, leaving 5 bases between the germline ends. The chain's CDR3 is CASSTAYEQYF. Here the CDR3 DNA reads TGTGCCAGCAGCACAGCCTACGAGCAGTACTTC.

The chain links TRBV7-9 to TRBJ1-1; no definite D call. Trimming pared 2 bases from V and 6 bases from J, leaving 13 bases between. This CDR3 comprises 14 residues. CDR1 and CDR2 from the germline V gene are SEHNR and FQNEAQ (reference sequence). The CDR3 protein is CASSLSLATAEAFF. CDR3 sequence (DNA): TGTGCCAGCAGCTTATCGTTGGCGACGGCTGAAGCTTTCTTT.

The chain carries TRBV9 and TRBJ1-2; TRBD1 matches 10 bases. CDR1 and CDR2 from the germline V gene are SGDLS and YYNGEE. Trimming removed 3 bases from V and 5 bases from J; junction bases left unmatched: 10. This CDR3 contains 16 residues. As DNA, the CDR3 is TGTGCCAGCAGCGGGACAGGGGGTAGCGGTCTATATGGCTACACCTTC. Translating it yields CASSGTGGSGLYGYTF. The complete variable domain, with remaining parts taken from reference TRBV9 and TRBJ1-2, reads DSGVTQTPKHLITATGQRVTLRCSPRSGDLSVYWYQQSLDQGLQFLIQYYNGEERAKGNILERFSAQQFPDLHSELNLSSLELGDSALYFCASSGTGGSGLYGYTFGSGTRLTVV.

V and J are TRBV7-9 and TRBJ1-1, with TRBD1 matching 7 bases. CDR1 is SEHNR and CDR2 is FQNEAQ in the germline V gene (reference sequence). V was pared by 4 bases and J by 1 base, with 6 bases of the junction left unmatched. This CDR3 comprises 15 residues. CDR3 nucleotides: TGTGCCAGCAGCTACGGGGACAGTTCGAACACTGAAGCTTTCTTT. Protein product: CASSYGDSSNTEAFF.

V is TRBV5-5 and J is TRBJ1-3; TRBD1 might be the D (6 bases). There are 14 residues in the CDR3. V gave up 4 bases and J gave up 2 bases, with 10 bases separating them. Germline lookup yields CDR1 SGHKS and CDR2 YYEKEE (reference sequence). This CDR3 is CASSPRTAGNTIYF. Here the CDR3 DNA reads TGTGCCAGCAGCCCACGGACAGCTGGAAACACCATATATTTT.

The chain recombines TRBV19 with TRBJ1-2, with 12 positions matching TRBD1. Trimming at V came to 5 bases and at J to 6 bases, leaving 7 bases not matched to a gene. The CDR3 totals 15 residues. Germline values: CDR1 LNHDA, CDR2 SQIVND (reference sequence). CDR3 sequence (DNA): TGTGCCAGTAGTGAGGGGACAGGGGGCGTTGATGGCTACACCTTC. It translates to CASSEGTGGVDGYTF.

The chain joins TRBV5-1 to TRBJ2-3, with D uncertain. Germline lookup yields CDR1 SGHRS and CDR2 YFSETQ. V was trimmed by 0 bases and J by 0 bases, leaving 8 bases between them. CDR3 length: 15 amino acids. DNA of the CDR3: TGCGCCAGCAGCTTGGGACCGACGAGCACAGATACGCAGTATTTT. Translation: CASSLGPTSTDTQYF.

The CDR3 sequence is CASSLGWGSSGANVLTF. DNA for the CDR3: TGTGCCAGCAGTTTAGGTTGGGGAAGCTCTGGGGCCAACGTCCTGACTTTC. This chain links TRBV27 with TRBJ2-6; no clear D gene. This CDR3 comprises 17 residues. V was cut by 2 bases and J by 0 bases, with 11 bases left in between. CDR1 MNHEY and CDR2 SMNVEV come from the germline V gene (reference sequence).

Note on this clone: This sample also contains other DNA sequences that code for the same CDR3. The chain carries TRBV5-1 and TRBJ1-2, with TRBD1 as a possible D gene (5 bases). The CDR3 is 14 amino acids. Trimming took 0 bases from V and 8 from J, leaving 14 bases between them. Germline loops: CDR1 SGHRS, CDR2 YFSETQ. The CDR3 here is CASSLDTGGGGYTF. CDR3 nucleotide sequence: TGCGCCAGCAGCTTGGACACGGGGGGTGGCGGCTACACCTTC.

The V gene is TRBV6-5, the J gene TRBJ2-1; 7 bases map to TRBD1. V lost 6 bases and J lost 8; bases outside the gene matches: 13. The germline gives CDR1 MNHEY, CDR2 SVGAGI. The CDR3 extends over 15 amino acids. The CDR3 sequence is CASRREQGNIDEQFF. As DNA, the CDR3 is TGTGCCAGCAGGCGCGAACAGGGGAATATCGATGAGCAGTTCTTC.

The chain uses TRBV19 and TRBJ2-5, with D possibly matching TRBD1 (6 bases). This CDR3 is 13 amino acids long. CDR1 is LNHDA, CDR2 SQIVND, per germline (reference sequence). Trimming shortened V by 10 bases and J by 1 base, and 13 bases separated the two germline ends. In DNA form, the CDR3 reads TGTGCCACCCGTCAGGGGCTCCAAGAGACCCAGTACTTC. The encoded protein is CATRQGLQETQYF.

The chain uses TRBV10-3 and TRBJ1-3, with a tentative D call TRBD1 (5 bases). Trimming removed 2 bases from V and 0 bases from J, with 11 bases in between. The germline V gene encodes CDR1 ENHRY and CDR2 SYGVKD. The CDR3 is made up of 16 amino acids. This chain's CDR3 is CAISEDSARSGNTIYF. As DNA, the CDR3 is TGTGCCATCAGTGAGGACAGCGCTCGCTCTGGAAACACCATATATTTT.